What follows are 23 T cell receptor beta chains derived from one specimen sequenced in a study of cytomegalovirus exposure and HLA in healthy donors. The study ran its PCR with 60 Vbeta and 13 Jbeta primers. TCRdb keeps only in-frame clones here, not all; method: immunoSEQ multiplex PCR. This sample has some 160,000 clones, with around 88% found just once. The specimen sequenced was PBMCs. Receptors were obtained from a woman between 18 and 29 years old in good health and CMV-seronegative.

The chain uses TRBV5-1 and TRBJ1-6; D gene uncertain. Germline values: CDR1 SGHRS, CDR2 YFSETQ. The CDR3 length is 13 residues. The V gene lost 5 bases and the J gene lost 4 bases, with 7 bases spanning the gap. The CDR3 protein is CASRAYYNSPLHF. Here the CDR3 DNA reads TGCGCCAGCAGGGCATATTATAATTCACCCCTCCACTTT.

The chain couples TRBV28 to TRBJ2-7; possibly TRBD1 for D (5 bases). The CDR3 covers 15 residues. Germline CDR1 is MDHEN and CDR2 is SYDVKM. Trimming took off 7 bases at V and 4 bases at J, with 20 bases between the two ends. CDR3 residues: CASNAQGPNLYEQYF. The CDR3 region has the DNA TGTGCCAGCAATGCCCAGGGTCCGAACCTATACGAGCAGTACTTC.

The chain uses TRBV21-1 and TRBJ1-5. TRBV21-1 is a recognized pseudogene. This CDR3 contains 17 residues. The CDR3 DNA sequence: TGTGCCAGCAGCAAAGATGGGGGGGGGTGGGAGAATCAGCCCCAGCATTTT. Its translation is CASSKDGGGWENQPQHF.

The chain carries TRBV7-9 and TRBJ1-4, with a possible D match to TRBD1 (5 bases). With 3 bases removed from V and 5 bases from J, the gap between germline ends came to 13 bases. Looked up from germline, CDR1 is SEHNR and CDR2 is FQNEAQ (reference sequence). CDR3 size: 15 residues. The CDR3 protein is CASSFIGAGNEKLFF. The CDR3 DNA is TGTGCCAGCAGCTTTATAGGGGCTGGCAATGAAAAACTGTTTTTT.

This chain links TRBV6-5 with TRBJ1-1; no firm D call. The V gene's germline CDR1 is MNHEY and CDR2 SVGAGI. The CDR3 consists of 13 residues. Between the trimmed V and J ends, which lost 9 bases and 0 bases, there was a span of 11 bases. CDR3 sequence reads: CASTEFMNTEAFF. The CDR3 DNA reads TGTGCCAGTACCGAGTTTATGAACACTGAAGCTTTCTTT.

Comments on this clone: Within the sample, other DNA sequences also encode this same CDR3. The rearrangement uses TRBV5-1 and TRBJ2-5; TRBD1 aligns across 10 bases. The CDR3 sequence is 14 residues long. Per the germline V gene, CDR1 is SGHRS and CDR2 is YFSETQ. Trimming at V came to 3 bases and at J to 5 bases, leaving 4 bases not matched to a gene. CDR3 nucleotide sequence: TGCGCCAGCAGCTGGACAGGGGGGTCGGAGACCCAGTACTTC. Protein product: CASSWTGGSETQYF.

The chain recombines TRBV6-5 with TRBJ1-2; D may be TRBD1 (6 bases). Trimming shortened V by 5 bases and J by 8 bases, and 15 bases separated the two germline ends. The CDR3 length is 13 residues. CDR1 is MNHEY and CDR2 is SVGAGI in the germline V gene. The CDR3 region has the DNA TGTGCCAGCAGTGGGTTCGGGACAAGAGGCTACACCTTC. It translates to CASSGFGTRGYTF.

CDR3 residues: CAISAIENTEAFF. Written as DNA, the CDR3 is TGTGCCATCAGTGCTATCGAGAACACTGAAGCTTTCTTT. The chain is built from TRBV10-3 and TRBJ1-1, with unresolved D. With 4 bases removed from V and 1 base from J, the gap between germline ends came to 7 bases. The CDR3 length is 13 residues. CDR1 is ENHRY and CDR2 is SYGVKD in the germline V gene.

This clone appeared once. V is TRBV6-6 and J is TRBJ2-5, with TRBD1 as a possible D gene (6 bases). Trimming pared 7 bases from V and 3 bases from J, leaving 15 bases between. CDR3 length: 14 amino acids. CDR1 is MNHNY, CDR2 SVGAGI, per germline (reference sequence). The chain's CDR3 is CASTHRAGEETQYF. CDR3 DNA: TGTGCCAGCACCCACCGGGCAGGGGAAGAGACCCAGTACTTC.

This clone was found once. The chain carries TRBV27 and TRBJ2-1, with 9 positions matching TRBD1. Germline CDR1 reads MNHEY; CDR2 reads SMNVEV (reference sequence). This CDR3 region has 14 residues. J was trimmed by 7 bases and V by 4 bases; bases with no gene match: 5. The CDR3 here is CASSSLDRGNEQFF. DNA for the CDR3: TGTGCCAGCAGTTCCTTGGACAGGGGTAATGAGCAGTTCTTC.

The chain employs TRBV27 and TRBJ2-7, with 11 bases identical to TRBD2. Trimming took 10 bases from V and 0 from J; bases not matched to a gene: 11. In germline, CDR1 is MNHEY, CDR2 SMNVEV (reference sequence). CDR3 size: 16 residues. The CDR3 loop reads CANRRLAGTLSYEQYF. The DNA of the CDR3 is TGTGCCAACCGGAGACTAGCGGGGACCCTCTCCTACGAGCAGTACTTC.

V gene TRBV9 combines with J gene TRBJ1-1; a weak D match, TRBD1 (5 bases). CDR3 length equals 16 residues. Trimming pared 2 bases from V and 0 bases from J, leaving 14 bases between. Germline values: CDR1 SGDLS, CDR2 YYNGEE. CDR3 in amino acids: CASSVMAGPMNTEAFF. The CDR3 DNA follows: TGTGCCAGCAGCGTCATGGCGGGACCAATGAACACTGAAGCTTTCTTT.

This chain links TRBV9 with TRBJ1-1, with 7 bases lining up with TRBD1. The CDR3 is made up of 15 amino acids. Germline trimming cut 1 base from V and 2 bases from J; bases unmatched to any gene: 5. Germline V lookup: CDR1 SGDLS, CDR2 YYNGEE. CDR3 sequence (DNA): TGTGCCAGCAGCGTAACCTGGGACAGCAACACTGAAGCTTTCTTT. As protein: CASSVTWDSNTEAFF.

The V gene is TRBV12-5, the J gene TRBJ1-2, with 7 bases that match TRBD1. This CDR3 is 12 amino acids long. V lost 6 bases, J lost 6 bases, and 4 bases stayed unmatched. Germline V gene lookup returns CDR1 LGHNT and CDR2 FRNRAP. CDR3 bases: TGTGCTAGTGGCCTGACAGGGCATGGCTACACCTTC. The encoded protein is CASGLTGHGYTF.

The chain carries TRBV30 and TRBJ2-1; D uncertain. V lost 3 bases and J 5 bases, leaving 14 bases between the germline ends. Germline assignment: CDR1 GTSNPN and CDR2 SVGIG (reference sequence). This CDR3 contains 14 residues. CDR3 in DNA: TGTGCCTGGAGCCTACCTAGATCGGACAATGAGCAGTTCTTC. Translation: CAWSLPRSDNEQFF.

The chain employs TRBV4-1 and TRBJ2-5; D may be TRBD2 (5 bases). CDR3 size: 16 residues. Trimming shortened V by 3 bases and J by 2 bases, and 16 bases separated the two germline ends. Germline V lookup: CDR1 MGHRA, CDR2 YSYEKL. The CDR3 region has the DNA TGCGCCAGCAGCCAGGGTATATGGACTGCTCAAGAGACCCAGTACTTC. Translation: CASSQGIWTAQETQYF.

V is TRBV5-5 and J is TRBJ2-3; perhaps TRBD2 as D (5 bases). This CDR3 has 14 amino acids. Germline CDR1 reads SGHKS; CDR2 reads YYEKEE (reference sequence). The germline V and J ends were trimmed by 4 bases and 4 bases, with 13 bases remaining between them. The DNA of the CDR3 is TGTGCCAGCAGCCCCCAAATCGGGGCAGATACGCAGTATTTT. Translating it yields CASSPQIGADTQYF.

The V and J genes are TRBV7-9 and TRBJ2-1, with D possibly TRBD1 on 6 matching bases. Trimming removed 5 bases from V and 5 bases from J, with 16 bases in between. CDR3 length: 15 residues. The germline V gene has CDR1 SEHNR and CDR2 FQNEAQ (reference sequence). CDR3 coding DNA: TGTGCCAGCAGCCCAGCCTCCCGGGACAACAATGAGCAGTTCTTC. Translating it yields CASSPASRDNNEQFF.

The chain combines TRBV5-1 with TRBJ2-5; the D gene is possibly TRBD1 (6 bases). The DNA matches TRBJ2-7 better at its end, which makes the J call doubtful. The CDR3 length is 14 residues. CDR1 SGHRS and CDR2 YFSETQ come from the germline V gene. The CDR3 spells CASSFNRDSNEQYF. The CDR3, as DNA: TGCGCCAGCAGCTTCAACAGGGATTCCAACGAGCAGTACTTC.

In this sample, this clone turned up once. This chain links TRBV9 with TRBJ2-7, with TRBD2 matching over 8 bases. This CDR3 comprises 15 residues. The V segment lost 1 base and the J segment 5 bases; nucleotides outside the gene matches: 8. CDR1 and CDR2 from the germline V gene are SGDLS and YYNGEE. Written as DNA, the CDR3 is TGTGCCAGCAGCGTAATCTCGGGAGGGTTAGACGAGCAGTACTTC. It specifies CASSVISGGLDEQYF.

The chain has TRBV6-5 and TRBJ2-1, with D tentatively TRBD2 (5 bases). The length of the CDR3 is 15 residues. V lost 4 bases, J lost 0 bases, and 10 bases lay in between. The germline V gene encodes CDR1 MNHEY and CDR2 SVGAGI. The CDR3 sequence is CASSFRRVSYNEQFF. The CDR3 nucleotides are TGTGCCAGCAGTTTTAGGCGGGTCTCCTACAATGAGCAGTTCTTC.

V usage is TRBV5-1 and J usage is TRBJ2-2; 8 nucleotides match TRBD2. The CDR3 contains 14 residues. Per germline, CDR1 SGHRS and CDR2 YFSETQ. J lost 3 bases, V lost 5 bases, and 3 bases had no gene match. DNA of the CDR3: TGCGCCAGCAGGGCTAGCGGGTACACCGGGGAGCTGTTTTTT. Encoded protein: CASRASGYTGELFF.

V usage is TRBV28 and J usage is TRBJ2-1, with D possibly matching TRBD2 (7 bases). Germline lookup yields CDR1 MDHEN and CDR2 SYDVKM. CDR3 length: 14 residues. V lost 7 bases and J 8 bases, leaving 18 bases between the germline ends. The CDR3 loop is CASTSGGQGHEQFF. CDR3 coding DNA: TGTGCCAGCACCTCGGGGGGCCAGGGTCATGAGCAGTTCTTC.